This entry is about one T cell receptor beta chain. Its antigen is unknown. Primers included in the PCR were 60 Vbeta and 13 Jbeta primers. This table comes from immunoSEQ multiplex PCR, and its TCRdb copy is limited to in-frame clones, with some not included. The record lists tens of thousands of clones, of which the ten most abundant hold approximately 0.63%. This specimen belongs to a study of cytomegalovirus exposure and HLA in healthy donors. Findings and caveats of the study: It is likely that the observed cluster of highly shared sequence variants was a sequencing artifact.

This CDR3 contains 14 residues. With 4 bases removed from V and 3 bases from J, the gap between germline ends came to 11 bases. Germline-derived CDR1 and CDR2 are ENHRY and SYGVKD. The rearrangement links TRBV10-3 to TRBJ2-3, with a possible D match to TRBD2 (5 bases). Sequencing used PBMCs. This clonotype was sampled from a man aged 50-59 years in good health and CMV-seronegative. The CDR3: CAISGGQNTDTQYF. CDR3 in DNA: TGTGCCATCAGTGGAGGGCAGAATACAGATACGCAGTATTTT.